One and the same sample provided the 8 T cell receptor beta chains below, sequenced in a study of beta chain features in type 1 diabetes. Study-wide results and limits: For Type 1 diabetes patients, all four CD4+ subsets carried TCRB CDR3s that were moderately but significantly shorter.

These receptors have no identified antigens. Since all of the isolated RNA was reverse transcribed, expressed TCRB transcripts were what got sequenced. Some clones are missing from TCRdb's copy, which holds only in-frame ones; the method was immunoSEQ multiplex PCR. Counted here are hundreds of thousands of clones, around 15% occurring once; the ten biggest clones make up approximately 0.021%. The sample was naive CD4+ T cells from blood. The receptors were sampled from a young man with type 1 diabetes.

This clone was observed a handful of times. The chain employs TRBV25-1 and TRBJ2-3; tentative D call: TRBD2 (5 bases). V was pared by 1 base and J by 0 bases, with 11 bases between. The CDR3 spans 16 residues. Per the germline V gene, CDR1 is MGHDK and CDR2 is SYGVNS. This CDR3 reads CASSESMSGSTDTQYF. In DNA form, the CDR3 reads TGTGCCAGCAGTGAATCTATGTCGGGAAGCACAGATACGCAGTATTTT.

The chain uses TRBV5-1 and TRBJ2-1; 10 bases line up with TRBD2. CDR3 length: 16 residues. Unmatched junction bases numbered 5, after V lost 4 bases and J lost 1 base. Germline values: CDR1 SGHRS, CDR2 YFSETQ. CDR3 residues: CASSKLAGLSYNEQFF. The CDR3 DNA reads TGCGCCAGCAGCAAACTAGCGGGACTTTCCTACAATGAGCAGTTCTTC.

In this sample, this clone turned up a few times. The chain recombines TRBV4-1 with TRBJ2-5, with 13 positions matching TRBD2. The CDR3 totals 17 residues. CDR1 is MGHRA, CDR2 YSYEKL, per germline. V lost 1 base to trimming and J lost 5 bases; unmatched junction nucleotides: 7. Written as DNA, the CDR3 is TGCGCCAGCAGCCAAGTGAAACTAGCGGGGGGGCGGGAGACCCAGTACTTC. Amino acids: CASSQVKLAGGRETQYF.

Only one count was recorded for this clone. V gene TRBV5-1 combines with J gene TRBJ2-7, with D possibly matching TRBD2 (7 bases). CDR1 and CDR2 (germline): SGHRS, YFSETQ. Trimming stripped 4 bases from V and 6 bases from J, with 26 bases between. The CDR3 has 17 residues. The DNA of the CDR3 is TGCGCCAGCAGCGCCTCCACCGGGACTACGGGGGCCTTCGAGCAGTACTTC. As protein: CASSASTGTTGAFEQYF.

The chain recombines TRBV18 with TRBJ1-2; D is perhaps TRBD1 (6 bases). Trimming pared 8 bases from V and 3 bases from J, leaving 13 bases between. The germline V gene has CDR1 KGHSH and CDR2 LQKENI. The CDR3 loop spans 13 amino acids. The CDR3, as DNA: TGTGCCAGCACGCCGGACAGAGACTATGGCTACACCTTC. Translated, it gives CASTPDRDYGYTF.

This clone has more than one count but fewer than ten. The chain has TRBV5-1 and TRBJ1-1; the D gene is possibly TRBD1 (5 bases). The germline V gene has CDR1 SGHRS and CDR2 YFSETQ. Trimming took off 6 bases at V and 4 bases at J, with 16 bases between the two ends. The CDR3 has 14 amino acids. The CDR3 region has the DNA TGCGCCAGCAAAGAGGGGACTGCGGGCACTGAAGCTTTCTTT. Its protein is CASKEGTAGTEAFF.

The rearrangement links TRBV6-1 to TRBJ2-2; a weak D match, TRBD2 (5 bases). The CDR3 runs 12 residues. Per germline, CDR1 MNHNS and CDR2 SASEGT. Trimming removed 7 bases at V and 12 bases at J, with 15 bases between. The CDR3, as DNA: TGTGCCAGCACTAGCCCGGGTTGGAAGCTGTTTTTT. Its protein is CASTSPGWKLFF.

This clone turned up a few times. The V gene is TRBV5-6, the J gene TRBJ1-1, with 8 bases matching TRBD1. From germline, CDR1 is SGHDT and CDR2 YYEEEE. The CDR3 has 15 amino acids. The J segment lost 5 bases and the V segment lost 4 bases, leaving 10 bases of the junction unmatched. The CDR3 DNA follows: TGTGCCAGCAGCACCCCCAAGACAGGGGAAACTGAAGCTTTCTTT. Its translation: CASSTPKTGETEAFF.